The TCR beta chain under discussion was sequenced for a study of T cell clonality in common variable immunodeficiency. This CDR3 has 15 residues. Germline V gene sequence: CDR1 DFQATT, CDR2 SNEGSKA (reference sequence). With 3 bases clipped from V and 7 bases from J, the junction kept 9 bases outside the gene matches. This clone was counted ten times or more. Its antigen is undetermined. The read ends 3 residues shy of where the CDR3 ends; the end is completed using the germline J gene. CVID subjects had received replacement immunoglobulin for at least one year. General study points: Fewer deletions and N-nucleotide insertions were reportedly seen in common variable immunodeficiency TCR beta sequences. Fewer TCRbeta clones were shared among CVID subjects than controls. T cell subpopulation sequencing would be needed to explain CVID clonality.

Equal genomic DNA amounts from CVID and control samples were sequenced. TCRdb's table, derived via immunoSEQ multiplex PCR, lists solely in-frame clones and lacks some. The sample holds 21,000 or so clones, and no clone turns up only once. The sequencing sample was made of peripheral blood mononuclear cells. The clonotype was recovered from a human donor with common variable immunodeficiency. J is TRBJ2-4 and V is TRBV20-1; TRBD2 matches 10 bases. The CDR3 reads CSASSGGLVRNIQYF. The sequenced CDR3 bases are TGCAGTGCTAGTAGCGGGGGGCTGGTTCGGAACATT.